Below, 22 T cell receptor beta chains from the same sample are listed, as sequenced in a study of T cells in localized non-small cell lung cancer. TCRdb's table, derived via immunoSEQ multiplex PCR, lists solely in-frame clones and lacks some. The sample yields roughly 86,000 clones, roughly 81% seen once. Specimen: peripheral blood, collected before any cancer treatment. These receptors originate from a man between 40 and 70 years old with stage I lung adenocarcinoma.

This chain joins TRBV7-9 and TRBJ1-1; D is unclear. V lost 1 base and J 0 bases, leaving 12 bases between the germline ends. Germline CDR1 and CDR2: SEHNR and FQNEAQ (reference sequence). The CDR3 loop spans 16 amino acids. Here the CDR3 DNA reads TGTGCCAGCAGCTTAGAGGAAATCGGGATGAACACTGAAGCTTTCTTT. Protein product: CASSLEEIGMNTEAFF.

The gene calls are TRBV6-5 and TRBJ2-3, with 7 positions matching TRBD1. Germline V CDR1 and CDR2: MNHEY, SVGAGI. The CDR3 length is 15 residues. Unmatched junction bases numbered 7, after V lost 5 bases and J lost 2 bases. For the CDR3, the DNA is TGTGCCAGCAGTCGCACAGGGGCCATCACAGATACGCAGTATTTT. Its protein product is CASSRTGAITDTQYF.

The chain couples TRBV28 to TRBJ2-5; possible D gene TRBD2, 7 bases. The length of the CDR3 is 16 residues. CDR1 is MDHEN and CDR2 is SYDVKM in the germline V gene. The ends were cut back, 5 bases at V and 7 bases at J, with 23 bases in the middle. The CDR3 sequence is CASSPLGAGVDGTQYF. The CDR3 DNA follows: TGTGCCAGCAGTCCCCTGGGGGCGGGAGTGGATGGGACCCAGTACTTC.

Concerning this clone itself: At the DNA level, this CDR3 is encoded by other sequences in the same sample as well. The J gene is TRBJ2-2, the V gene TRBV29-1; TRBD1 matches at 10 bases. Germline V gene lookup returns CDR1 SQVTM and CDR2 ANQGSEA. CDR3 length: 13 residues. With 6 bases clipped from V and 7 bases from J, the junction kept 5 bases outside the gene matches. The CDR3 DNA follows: TGCAGCGTGGGACAGGGGCGGGGCGGGGAGCTGTTTTTT. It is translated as CSVGQGRGGELFF.

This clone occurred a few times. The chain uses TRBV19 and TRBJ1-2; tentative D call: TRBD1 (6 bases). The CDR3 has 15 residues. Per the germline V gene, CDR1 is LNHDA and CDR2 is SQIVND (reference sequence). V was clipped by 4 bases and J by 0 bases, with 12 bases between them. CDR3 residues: CASSNPRTANYGYTF. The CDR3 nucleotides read TGTGCCAGTAGTAACCCCCGGACAGCTAACTATGGCTACACCTTC.

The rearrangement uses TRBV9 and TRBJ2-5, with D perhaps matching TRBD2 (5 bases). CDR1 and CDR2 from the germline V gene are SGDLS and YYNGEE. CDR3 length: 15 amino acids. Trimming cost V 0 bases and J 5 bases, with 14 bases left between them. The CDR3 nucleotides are TGTGCCAGCAGCGTAGGTTCACTGCCGGGGGAGACCCAGTACTTC. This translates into CASSVGSLPGETQYF.

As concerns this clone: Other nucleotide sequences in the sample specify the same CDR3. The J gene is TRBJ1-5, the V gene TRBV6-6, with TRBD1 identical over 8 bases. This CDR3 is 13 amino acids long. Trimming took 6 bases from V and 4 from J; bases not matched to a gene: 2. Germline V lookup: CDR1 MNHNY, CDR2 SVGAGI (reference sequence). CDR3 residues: CASRWTGNQPQHF. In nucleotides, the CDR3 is TGTGCCAGCAGGTGGACAGGGAATCAGCCCCAGCATTTT.

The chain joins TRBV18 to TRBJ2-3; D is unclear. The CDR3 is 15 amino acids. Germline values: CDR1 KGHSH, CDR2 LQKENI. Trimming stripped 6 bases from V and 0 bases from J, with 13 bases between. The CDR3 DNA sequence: TGTGCCAGCTCCGTGGAGAACTCTAGCACAGATACGCAGTATTTT. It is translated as CASSVENSSTDTQYF.

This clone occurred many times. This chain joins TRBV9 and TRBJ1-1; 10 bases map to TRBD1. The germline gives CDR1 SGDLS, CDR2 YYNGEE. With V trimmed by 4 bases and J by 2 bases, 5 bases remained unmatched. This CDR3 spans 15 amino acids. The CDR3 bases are TGTGCCAGCAGCCGGACAGGGGGAGGAAACACTGAAGCTTTCTTT. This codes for CASSRTGGGNTEAFF.

CDR3 in DNA: TGTGCCAGCAGTGAATATGACACTCTGGGTAAAGCATACGAGCAGTACTTC. It is translated as CASSEYDTLGKAYEQYF. The chain uses TRBV25-1 and TRBJ2-7; no clear D gene. The CDR3 consists of 17 residues. Trimming removed 0 bases from V and 4 bases from J, with 19 bases in between. Germline lookup yields CDR1 MGHDK and CDR2 SYGVNS.

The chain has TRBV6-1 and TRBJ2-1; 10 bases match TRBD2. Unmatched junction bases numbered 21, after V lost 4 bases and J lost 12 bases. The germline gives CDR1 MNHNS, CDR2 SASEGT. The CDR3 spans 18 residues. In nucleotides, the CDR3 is TGTGCCAGCAGTGGGGGCCCTGGGGCTAGCGGGAGTCTGGAGGGGCAGTTCTTC. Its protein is CASSGGPGASGSLEGQFF.

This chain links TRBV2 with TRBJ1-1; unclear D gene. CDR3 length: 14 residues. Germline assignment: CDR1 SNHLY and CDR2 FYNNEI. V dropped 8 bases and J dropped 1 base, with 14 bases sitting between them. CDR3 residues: CASRMLVRNTEAFF. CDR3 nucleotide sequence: TGTGCCAGCCGGATGTTGGTGCGGAACACTGAAGCTTTCTTT.

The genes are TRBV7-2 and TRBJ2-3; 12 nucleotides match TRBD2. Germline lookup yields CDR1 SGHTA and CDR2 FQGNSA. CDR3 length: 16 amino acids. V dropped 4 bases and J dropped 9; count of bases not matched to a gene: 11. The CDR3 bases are TGTGCCAGCAGCTCCTCTTGGACTAGCGGGGACCAAACGCAGTATTTT. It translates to CASSSSWTSGDQTQYF.

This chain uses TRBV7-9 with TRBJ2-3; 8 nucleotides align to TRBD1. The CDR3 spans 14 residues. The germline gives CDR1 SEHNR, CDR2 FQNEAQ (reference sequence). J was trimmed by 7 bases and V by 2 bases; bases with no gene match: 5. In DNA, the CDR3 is TGTGCCAGCAGCTTAAGACAGGGGACATATACGCAGTATTTT. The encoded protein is CASSLRQGTYTQYF. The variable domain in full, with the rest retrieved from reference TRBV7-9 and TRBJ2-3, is DTGVSQNPRHKITKRGQNVTFRCDPISEHNRLYWYRQTLGQGPEFLTYFQNEAQLEKSRLLSDRFSAERPKGSFSTLEIQRTEQGDSAMYLCASSLRQGTYTQYFGPGTRLTVL.

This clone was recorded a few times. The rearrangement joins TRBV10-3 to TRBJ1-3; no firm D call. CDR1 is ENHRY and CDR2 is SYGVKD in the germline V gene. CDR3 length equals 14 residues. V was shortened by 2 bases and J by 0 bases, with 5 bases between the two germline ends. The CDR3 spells CAISEDFSGNTIYF. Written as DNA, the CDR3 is TGTGCCATCAGTGAGGACTTCTCTGGAAACACCATATATTTT.

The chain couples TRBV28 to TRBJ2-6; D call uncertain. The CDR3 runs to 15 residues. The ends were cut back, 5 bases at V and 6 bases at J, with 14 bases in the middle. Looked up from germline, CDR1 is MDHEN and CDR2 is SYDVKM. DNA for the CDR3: TGTGCCAGCAGTGTGAATTCAGGTCAGGCCAACGTCCTGACTTTC. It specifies CASSVNSGQANVLTF.

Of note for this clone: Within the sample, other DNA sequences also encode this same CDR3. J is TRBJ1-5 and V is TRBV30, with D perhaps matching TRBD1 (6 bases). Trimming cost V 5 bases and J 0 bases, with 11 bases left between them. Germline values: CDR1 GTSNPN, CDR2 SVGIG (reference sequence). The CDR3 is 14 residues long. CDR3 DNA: TGTGCCTGGGGGCAGGGGAATAGCAATCAGCCCCAGCATTTT. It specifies CAWGQGNSNQPQHF.

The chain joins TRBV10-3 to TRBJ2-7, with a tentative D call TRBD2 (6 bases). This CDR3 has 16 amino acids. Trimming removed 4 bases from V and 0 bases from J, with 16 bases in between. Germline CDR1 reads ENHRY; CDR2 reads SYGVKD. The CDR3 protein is CAISGDGRKSSYEQYF. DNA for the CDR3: TGTGCCATCAGTGGGGATGGGAGGAAAAGCTCCTACGAGCAGTACTTC.

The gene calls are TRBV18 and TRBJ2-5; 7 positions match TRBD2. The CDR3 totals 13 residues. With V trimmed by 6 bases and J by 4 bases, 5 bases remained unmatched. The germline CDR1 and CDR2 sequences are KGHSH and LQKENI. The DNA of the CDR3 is TGTGCCAGCTCTTCGGGGGGTGGAGAGACCCAGTACTTC. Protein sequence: CASSSGGGETQYF. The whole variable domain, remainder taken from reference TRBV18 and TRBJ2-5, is NAGVMQNPRHLVRRRGQEARLRCSPMKGHSHVYWYRQLPEEGLKFMVYLQKENIIDESGMPKERFSAEFPKEGPSILRIQQVVRGDSAAYFCASSSGGGETQYFGPGTRLLVL.

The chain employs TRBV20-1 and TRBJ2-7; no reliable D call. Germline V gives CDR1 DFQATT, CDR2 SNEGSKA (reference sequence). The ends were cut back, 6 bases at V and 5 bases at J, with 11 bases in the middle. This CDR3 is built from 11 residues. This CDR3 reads CSALRVDEQYF. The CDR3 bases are TGCAGTGCGCTCCGGGTGGACGAGCAGTACTTC.

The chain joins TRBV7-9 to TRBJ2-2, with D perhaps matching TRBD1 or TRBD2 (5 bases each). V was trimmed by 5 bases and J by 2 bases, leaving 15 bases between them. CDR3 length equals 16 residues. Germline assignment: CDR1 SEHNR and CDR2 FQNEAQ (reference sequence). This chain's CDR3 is CASSRAGTVNTGELFF. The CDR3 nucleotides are TGTGCCAGCAGCCGGGCCGGGACGGTTAACACCGGGGAGCTGTTTTTT.

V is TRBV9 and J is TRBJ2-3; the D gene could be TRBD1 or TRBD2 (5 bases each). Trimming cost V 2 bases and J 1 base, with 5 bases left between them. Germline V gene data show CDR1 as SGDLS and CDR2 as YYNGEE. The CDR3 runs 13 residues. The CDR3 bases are TGTGCCAGCAGCGTGGGGGGCACAGATACGCAGTATTTT. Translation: CASSVGGTDTQYF.